These T cell receptor beta chains were read from a single sample in a study of T cell changes during pregnancy in multiple sclerosis. Produced via immunoSEQ multiplex PCR; TCRdb's table is partial and in-frame only. The sample consists of tens of thousands of clones, roughly 93% of them appearing once. The sequences come from peripheral blood, collected in the second trimester of pregnancy. These TCRs come from a female donor with multiple sclerosis, enrolled in a pregnancy study. Both conserved end residues are trimmed from each CDR3.

J,V,CDR3
TRBJ1-1,TRBV6-5,ASSYSPDLNTEAF
TRBJ1-2,TRBV7-9,ASADIRINYGYT
TRBJ2-1,TRBV30,AWSAGGLAVGNEQF
TRBJ1-1,TRBV4-1,ASSQVRADTEAF
TRBJ2-1,TRBV6-1,ASRVGGSGYNEQF
TRBJ1-1,TRBV19,ASSTGYEAF
TRBJ1-4,TRBV6-5,ASSYSSGVHEKLF
TRBJ1-1,TRBV5-6,ASSFLGVLNTEAF
TRBJ1-2,TRBV2,ASTPQGSPRISRGYT
TRBJ2-7,TRBV25-1,ASSEQGYEQY
TRBJ2-5,TRBV9,ASSVQGAWETQY
TRBJ2-1,TRBV2,ASSVRLAGGNEQF
TRBJ1-4,TRBV2,ASSENPGTNEKLF
TRBJ1-2,TRBV9,ASSVRAREQGAGFSDGYT
TRBJ1-3,TRBV5-1,ASSWGGHPLSGNTIY
TRBJ2-2,TRBV6-5,ASSYSTGTGELF
TRBJ1-5,TRBV28,ASIISQGAPSNQPQH
TRBJ2-7,TRBV6-6,ASSYGAGGVVQY
TRBJ2-5,TRBV29-1,SVIRRGETQY
TRBJ2-5,TRBV6-5,ASSYETGTQY
TRBJ2-7,TRBV5-1,ASSTSGRSYEQY
TRBJ2-5,TRBV29-1,SVEDWSSYQETQY
TRBJ1-5,TRBV7-9,ASSQGSGINQPQH
TRBJ1-2,TRBV4-2,ASSRLDRVKNPLNYGYT
TRBJ2-2,TRBV7-3,ASSQTSGSSGGELF
TRBJ2-3,TRBV4-1,ASSPQGTGAGDTQY
TRBJ2-2,TRBV2,ASSELDTGTGELF
TRBJ2-1,TRBV4-2,ASSQSSGGYNEQF
TRBJ2-1,TRBV4-3,ASSYELAGTYNEQF
TRBJ2-4,TRBV7-2,ASTLGQKNIQY
TRBJ2-1,TRBV6-6,ASRYPGGDSYNEQF